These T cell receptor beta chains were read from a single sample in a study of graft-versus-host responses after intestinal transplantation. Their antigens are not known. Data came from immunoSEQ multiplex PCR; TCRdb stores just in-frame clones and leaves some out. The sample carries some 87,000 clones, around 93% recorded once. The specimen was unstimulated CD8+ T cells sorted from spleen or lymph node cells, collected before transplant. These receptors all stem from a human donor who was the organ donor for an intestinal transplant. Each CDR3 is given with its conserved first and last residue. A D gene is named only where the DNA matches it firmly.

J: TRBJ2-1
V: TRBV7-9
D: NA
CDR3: CASIPTSSYNEQFF

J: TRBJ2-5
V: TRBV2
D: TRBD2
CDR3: CASSDGTSGAIYF

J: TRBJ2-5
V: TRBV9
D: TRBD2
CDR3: CASSVAQDSGSGLGTQYF

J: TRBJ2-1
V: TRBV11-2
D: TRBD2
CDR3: CASRGIGEGQFF

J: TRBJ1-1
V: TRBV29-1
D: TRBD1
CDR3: CSVGGQGALNTEAFF

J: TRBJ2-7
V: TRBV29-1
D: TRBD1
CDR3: CSVLPTGIPSYEQYF

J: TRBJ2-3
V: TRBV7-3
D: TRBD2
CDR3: CASSLGILAGGPDTQYF

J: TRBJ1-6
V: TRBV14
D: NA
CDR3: CASSQEGSSYNSPLHF

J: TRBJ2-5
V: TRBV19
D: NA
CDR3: CASSNRRRGQETQYF

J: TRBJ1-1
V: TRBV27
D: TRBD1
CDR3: CASKVSTGGIETEAFF

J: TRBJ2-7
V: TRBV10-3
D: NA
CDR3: CAISGGTAGEQYF

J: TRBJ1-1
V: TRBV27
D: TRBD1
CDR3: CASSPSKGAKDTEAFF

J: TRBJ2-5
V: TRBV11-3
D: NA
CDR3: CASSLRSTQAAETQYF

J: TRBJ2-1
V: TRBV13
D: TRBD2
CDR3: CASSPREGPSYNEQFF

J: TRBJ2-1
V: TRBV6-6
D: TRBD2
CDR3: CASIASGGSYNEQFF

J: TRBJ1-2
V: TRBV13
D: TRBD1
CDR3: CASSAQPGQRPSYTF

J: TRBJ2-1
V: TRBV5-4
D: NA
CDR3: CASSLLLARVGNEQFF

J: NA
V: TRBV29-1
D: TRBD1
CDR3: CSPYRGQAAYEQYF

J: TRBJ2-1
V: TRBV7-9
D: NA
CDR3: CASSLVGRSLDNEQFF

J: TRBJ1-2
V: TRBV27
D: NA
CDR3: CASSSSRGYGYTF

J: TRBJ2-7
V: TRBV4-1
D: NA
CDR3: CASSFSVGDYEQYF

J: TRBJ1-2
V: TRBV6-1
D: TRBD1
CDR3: CASSDRGVLLDGYTF

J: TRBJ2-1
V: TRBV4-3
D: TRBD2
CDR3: CASSQDGAGAPLGNEQFF

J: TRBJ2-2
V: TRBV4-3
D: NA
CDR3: CASSQDRGLPGELFF

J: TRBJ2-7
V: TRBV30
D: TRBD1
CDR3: CAWTGGNEQYF

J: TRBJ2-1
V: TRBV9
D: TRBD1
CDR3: CASSGTGGNEQFF

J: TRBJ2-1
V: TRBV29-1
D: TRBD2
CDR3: CSCFGRRGNYNEQFF

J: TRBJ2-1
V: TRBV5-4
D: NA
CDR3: CASSSLSDNEQFF

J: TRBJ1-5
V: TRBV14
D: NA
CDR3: CASSQEEQGSQYYQPQHF

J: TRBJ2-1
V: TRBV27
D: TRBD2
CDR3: CASSFHSGASYNEQFF

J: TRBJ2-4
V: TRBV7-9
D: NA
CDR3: CASSLAPSGYKNIQYF

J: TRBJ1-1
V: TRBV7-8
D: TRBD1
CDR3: CASSLALGDSMNTEAFF

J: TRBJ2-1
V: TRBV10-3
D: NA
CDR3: CATSQQESSYNEQFF

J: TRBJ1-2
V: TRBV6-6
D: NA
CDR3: CASSYSKGESGYTF

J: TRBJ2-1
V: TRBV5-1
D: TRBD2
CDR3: CASSSTPGAGYNEQFF

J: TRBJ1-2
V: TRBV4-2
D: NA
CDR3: CASSQEGAWLELGYTF

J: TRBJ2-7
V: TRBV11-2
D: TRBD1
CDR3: CASSSTDRGPYEQYF

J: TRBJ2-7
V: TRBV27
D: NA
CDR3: CASSDIGGVDEQYF

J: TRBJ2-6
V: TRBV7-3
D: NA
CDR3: CASSLIGVGALGGANVLTF

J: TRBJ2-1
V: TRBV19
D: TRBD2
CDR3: CASSATSANEQFF

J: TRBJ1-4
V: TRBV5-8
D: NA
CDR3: CASSPTNGGNEKLFF

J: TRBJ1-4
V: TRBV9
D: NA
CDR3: CASSGGPTNEKLFF

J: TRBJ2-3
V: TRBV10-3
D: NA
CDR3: CATWTEETDTQYF

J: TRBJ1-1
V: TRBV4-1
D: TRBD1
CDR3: CASSQEPGGLNTEAFF

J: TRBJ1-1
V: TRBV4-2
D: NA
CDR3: CASSQVTGMNTEAFF

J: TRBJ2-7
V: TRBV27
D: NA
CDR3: CASSLRQIPPYEQYF

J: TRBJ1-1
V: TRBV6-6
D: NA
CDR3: CASTFGGRDTEAFF

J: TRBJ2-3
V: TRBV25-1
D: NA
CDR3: CASSPLDSGLTDTQYF

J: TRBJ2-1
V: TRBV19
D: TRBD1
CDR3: CASSISWTGGNEQFF

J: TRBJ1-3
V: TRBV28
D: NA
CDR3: CALTGRASGNTIYF